The rows below give T cell receptor beta chains drawn from one sample of a study of naive and memory T cell subsets. TCRdb reanalysed the UMI-ligation and nested PCR reads using MiXCR and keeps one entry per CDR3 protein. The data contain 130,000 to 150,000 distinct CDR3 sequences, approximately 15% of them singletons. Sequenced input: naive CD4+ T cells from blood. These receptor sequences come from a human donor in good health. Each CDR3 is given with its conserved first and last residue.

CDR3 protein	V gene	J gene
CASGRDRGNQPQHF	TRBV7-2	TRBJ1-5
CSVEEWVGLAGVGLQFF	TRBV29-1	TRBJ2-1
CASSSVQGATGELFF	TRBV11-2	TRBJ2-2
CASSKQENQPQHF	TRBV7-2	TRBJ1-5
CATSRGRDSVRRDF	TRBV15	TRBJ2-3
CASSFDRVETQYF	TRBV2	TRBJ2-5
CASSLGGLDTQYF	TRBV7-7	TRBJ2-3
CASSESVSSGYEQYF	TRBV9	TRBJ2-7
CASSLVSSDTQYF	TRBV7-2	TRBJ2-3
CASSLATGANTGELFF	TRBV5-1	TRBJ2-2
CAIRPLAGAETQYF	TRBV10-3	TRBJ2-5
CASSWREDLWNTIYF	TRBV11-2	TRBJ1-3
CASRPTLAGGSEQFF	TRBV7-2	TRBJ2-1
CASSSGLYYNEQFF	TRBV12-3/TRBV12-4	TRBJ2-1
CASSLILENTEAFF	TRBV28	TRBJ1-1
CASSVIGGAYNGYTF	TRBV2	TRBJ1-2
CASSLFPSGSQGDTQYF	TRBV28	TRBJ2-3
CSAEEGQGSSYEQYF	TRBV20-1	TRBJ2-7
CSVTSGVQETQYF	TRBV29-1	TRBJ2-5
CASSQGPAGVGYEQYF	TRBV4-1	TRBJ2-7
CASSSGLAGEGEQYF	TRBV5-1	TRBJ2-7
CASRQGANTGELFF	TRBV6-2/TRBV6-3	TRBJ2-2